The rows below give T cell receptor beta chains drawn from one sample of a study of shared clonotypes between healthy human individuals. Here immunoSEQ multiplex PCR was the method, and the copy in TCRdb shows in-frame clones only, minus some. Among more than 550,000 clones listed, 90% were seen once. The sample consisted of memory CD8+ T cells from PBMCs. All receptors derive from a man in his late teens or twenties in good health. Some clones in this sample may be carry-over from other donors' samples. The CDR3 runs from the conserved cysteine through the conserved F or W. A D gene is named only where the DNA matches it firmly. Where a row states a size, it is once, few, many or the class of an expanded clone; other rows omit it.

CDR3 length: 16; D gene: .; J gene: TRBJ2-1; clone size: once; V gene: TRBV11-3; CDR3 protein: CASSSGAGALHNEQFF; CDR3 DNA: TGTGCCAGCAGCTCAGGGGCAGGGGCCCTCCACAATGAGCAGTTCTTC
CDR3 length: 15; D gene: TRBD2; J gene: TRBJ2-2; clone size: .; V gene: TRBV11-2; CDR3 protein: CASSVVEREAGELFF; CDR3 DNA: TGTGCCAGCAGCGTAGTAGAGCGGGAGGCCGGGGAGCTGTTTTTT
CDR3 length: 15; D gene: TRBD2; J gene: TRBJ2-7; clone size: once; V gene: TRBV5-4; CDR3 protein: CASSLGLAGAYEQYF; CDR3 DNA: TGTGCCAGCAGCTTGGGCCTAGCGGGCGCCTACGAGCAGTACTTC
CDR3 length: 14; D gene: TRBD1; J gene: TRBJ2-3; clone size: .; V gene: TRBV28; CDR3 protein: CASSRGRGTDTQYF; CDR3 DNA: TGTGCCAGCAGCAGGGGGCGCGGCACAGATACGCAGTATTTT
CDR3 length: 16; D gene: .; J gene: TRBJ2-3; clone size: .; V gene: TRBV6-5; CDR3 protein: CASSYSGLVGADTQYF; CDR3 DNA: TGTGCCAGCAGTTACTCTGGGCTAGTCGGTGCAGATACGCAGTATTTT
CDR3 length: 14; D gene: .; J gene: TRBJ1-1; clone size: once; V gene: TRBV5-1; CDR3 protein: CASSLGVGQTEAFF; CDR3 DNA: TGCGCCAGCAGCTTGGGTGTGGGGCAAACTGAAGCTTTCTTT
CDR3 length: 17; D gene: TRBD1; J gene: TRBJ2-5; clone size: .; V gene: TRBV2; CDR3 protein: CASSAWTGKGGWETQYF; CDR3 DNA: TGTGCCAGCAGTGCCTGGACAGGGAAAGGGGGTTGGGAGACCCAGTACTTC
CDR3 length: 15; D gene: TRBD1; J gene: TRBJ1-4; clone size: once; V gene: TRBV5-1; CDR3 protein: CASSQMGQGNEKLFF; CDR3 DNA: TGCGCCAGCAGCCAAATGGGACAGGGGAATGAAAAACTGTTTTTT
CDR3 length: 16; D gene: .; J gene: TRBJ2-2; clone size: .; V gene: TRBV5-1; CDR3 protein: CASSLIQPANTGELFF; CDR3 DNA: TGCGCCAGCAGCCTAATCCAGCCTGCGAACACCGGGGAGCTGTTTTTT
CDR3 length: 15; D gene: TRBD2; J gene: TRBJ2-7; clone size: .; V gene: TRBV10-3; CDR3 protein: CAISEALAFSYEQYF; CDR3 DNA: TGTGCCATCAGTGAGGCACTAGCGTTTTCCTACGAGCAGTACTTC
CDR3 length: 16; D gene: .; J gene: TRBJ2-1; clone size: .; V gene: TRBV27; CDR3 protein: CASMTNLGGLGNEQFF; CDR3 DNA: TGTGCCAGCATGACCAACCTTGGGGGCCTAGGCAATGAGCAGTTCTTC
CDR3 length: 16; D gene: TRBD1; J gene: TRBJ1-2; clone size: .; V gene: TRBV15; CDR3 protein: CATSRDPTGGNYGYTF; CDR3 DNA: TGTGCCACCAGCAGAGACCCGACAGGGGGCAACTATGGCTACACCTTC
CDR3 length: 15; D gene: .; J gene: TRBJ1-1; clone size: .; V gene: TRBV2; CDR3 protein: CASRIGGDINTEAFF; CDR3 DNA: TGTGCCAGCCGAATCGGAGGGGACATTAACACTGAAGCTTTCTTT
CDR3 length: 15; D gene: .; J gene: TRBJ2-1; clone size: .; V gene: TRBV27; CDR3 protein: CASSLSRGFYNEQFF; CDR3 DNA: TGTGCCAGCAGTTTATCCCGCGGATTTTACAATGAGCAGTTCTTC
CDR3 length: 16; D gene: .; J gene: TRBJ2-3; clone size: few; V gene: TRBV15; CDR3 protein: CATSIRPGSSTDTQYF; CDR3 DNA: TGTGCCACCAGCATTCGACCCGGGTCTAGCACAGATACGCAGTATTTT
CDR3 length: 15; D gene: .; J gene: TRBJ1-4; clone size: .; V gene: TRBV5-1; CDR3 protein: CASRRWAAENEKLFF; CDR3 DNA: TGCGCCAGCAGGAGGTGGGCGGCGGAGAATGAAAAACTGTTTTTT
CDR3 length: 16; D gene: TRBD2; J gene: TRBJ2-1; clone size: .; V gene: TRBV5-1; CDR3 protein: CASSLAGLAGVVEQFF; CDR3 DNA: TGCGCCAGCAGCCTCGCCGGCCTAGCGGGAGTGGTTGAGCAGTTCTTC
CDR3 length: 15; D gene: TRBD1; J gene: TRBJ2-2; clone size: .; V gene: TRBV27; CDR3 protein: CASSAGQGATGELFF; CDR3 DNA: TGTGCCAGCAGTGCGGGACAGGGGGCCACCGGGGAGCTGTTTTTT
CDR3 length: 17; D gene: TRBD1; J gene: TRBJ1-2; clone size: .; V gene: TRBV27; CDR3 protein: CASSFRAQGVTFYGYTF; CDR3 DNA: TGTGCCAGCAGTTTTAGGGCTCAGGGGGTAACCTTCTATGGCTACACCTTC
CDR3 length: 13; D gene: .; J gene: TRBJ2-7; clone size: .; V gene: TRBV29-1; CDR3 protein: CSVEVAGSYEQYF; CDR3 DNA: TGCAGCGTTGAAGTGGCAGGCTCCTACGAGCAGTACTTC
CDR3 length: 15; D gene: .; J gene: TRBJ1-1; clone size: .; V gene: TRBV28; CDR3 protein: CASSTRRRVNTEAFF; CDR3 DNA: TGTGCCAGCAGTACTAGGAGGCGGGTGAACACTGAAGCTTTCTTT
CDR3 length: 16; D gene: TRBD1; J gene: TRBJ1-6; clone size: few; V gene: TRBV28; CDR3 protein: CASSLGRDSYNSPLHF; CDR3 DNA: TGTGCCAGCAGTTTAGGTCGGGACAGCTATAATTCACCCCTCCACTTT
CDR3 length: 15; D gene: .; J gene: TRBJ2-5; clone size: .; V gene: TRBV4-1; CDR3 protein: CASSQVALFQETQYF; CDR3 DNA: TGCGCCAGCAGCCAAGTGGCCCTTTTTCAAGAGACCCAGTACTTC
CDR3 length: 15; D gene: .; J gene: TRBJ1-2; clone size: .; V gene: TRBV30; CDR3 protein: CAWEPPSYLNYGYTF; CDR3 DNA: TGTGCCTGGGAACCACCGTCCTATCTTAACTATGGCTACACCTTC
CDR3 length: 14; D gene: .; J gene: TRBJ2-7; clone size: .; V gene: TRBV6-1; CDR3 protein: CASSERRTYYEQYF; CDR3 DNA: TGTGCCAGCAGTGAGAGAAGGACCTACTACGAGCAGTACTTC
CDR3 length: 15; D gene: .; J gene: TRBJ2-7; clone size: .; V gene: TRBV4-1; CDR3 protein: CASSQDRAGVGEQYF; CDR3 DNA: TGCGCCAGCAGCCAAGATCGGGCAGGGGTCGGCGAGCAGTACTTC
CDR3 length: 15; D gene: TRBD2; J gene: TRBJ2-7; clone size: .; V gene: TRBV19; CDR3 protein: CASSREGHASYEQYF; CDR3 DNA: TGTGCCAGTAGTCGGGAGGGTCACGCATCCTACGAGCAGTACTTC
CDR3 length: 14; D gene: .; J gene: TRBJ1-2; clone size: .; V gene: TRBV6-1; CDR3 protein: CASSEVTGNYGYTF; CDR3 DNA: TGTGCCAGCAGTGAAGTCACAGGGAACTATGGCTACACCTTC
CDR3 length: 14; D gene: .; J gene: TRBJ2-7; clone size: .; V gene: TRBV9; CDR3 protein: CASSVSVPGYEQYF; CDR3 DNA: .
CDR3 length: 17; D gene: .; J gene: TRBJ1-3; clone size: .; V gene: TRBV4-1; CDR3 protein: CASSQEGESASGNTIYF; CDR3 DNA: TGCGCCAGCAGCCAAGAGGGGGAGAGTGCCTCTGGAAACACCATATATTTT
CDR3 length: 13; D gene: .; J gene: TRBJ2-7; clone size: .; V gene: TRBV2; CDR3 protein: CASSPTSRDGDLF; CDR3 DNA: TGTGCCAGCAGTCCGACCTCGAGAGACGGGGACCTTTTC
CDR3 length: 13; D gene: .; J gene: TRBJ2-1; clone size: .; V gene: TRBV5-1; CDR3 protein: CASSLSEYNEQFF; CDR3 DNA: TGCGCCAGCAGCTTGTCGGAGTACAATGAGCAGTTCTTC
CDR3 length: 16; D gene: .; J gene: TRBJ1-2; clone size: .; V gene: TRBV9; CDR3 protein: CASSAPRLEGGYGYTF; CDR3 DNA: TGTGCCAGCAGCGCTCCCCGTTTGGAGGGAGGATATGGCTACACCTTC
CDR3 length: 15; D gene: TRBD1; J gene: TRBJ2-2; clone size: .; V gene: TRBV25-1; CDR3 protein: CASREPGQGFGELFF; CDR3 DNA: TGTGCCAGCAGGGAGCCGGGACAGGGATTCGGGGAGCTGTTTTTT
CDR3 length: 13; D gene: .; J gene: TRBJ2-7; clone size: once; V gene: TRBV19; CDR3 protein: CASSLDSNYEQYF; CDR3 DNA: TGTGCCAGTAGCTTGGACAGTAACTACGAGCAGTACTTC
CDR3 length: 12; D gene: .; J gene: TRBJ2-3; clone size: .; V gene: TRBV19; CDR3 protein: CASSNFGDTQYF; CDR3 DNA: TGTGCCAGTAGTAACTTTGGGGATACGCAGTATTTT
CDR3 length: 16; D gene: TRBD2; J gene: TRBJ2-7; clone size: .; V gene: TRBV15; CDR3 protein: CATSRGWGLGAYEQYF; CDR3 DNA: TGTGCCACCAGCAGAGGATGGGGACTAGGGGCCTACGAGCAGTACTTC
CDR3 length: 14; D gene: .; J gene: TRBJ2-7; clone size: .; V gene: TRBV28; CDR3 protein: CASRLRILSYEQYF; CDR3 DNA: TGTGCCAGCAGACTACGGATCCTTTCCTACGAGCAGTACTTC
CDR3 length: 13; D gene: TRBD1; J gene: TRBJ1-2; clone size: .; V gene: TRBV7-9; CDR3 protein: CASSFGQGRGYTF; CDR3 DNA: TGTGCCAGCAGCTTCGGACAGGGACGTGGCTACACCTTC
CDR3 length: 16; D gene: TRBD1; J gene: TRBJ1-5; clone size: few; V gene: TRBV10-3; CDR3 protein: CAISDGDRGREQPQHF; CDR3 DNA: TGTGCCATCAGTGATGGGGACAGGGGACGAGAGCAGCCCCAGCATTTT
CDR3 length: 15; D gene: TRBD2; J gene: TRBJ2-1; clone size: .; V gene: TRBV27; CDR3 protein: CASSILAGVGNEQFF; CDR3 DNA: TGTGCCAGCAGTATATTAGCGGGAGTCGGTAATGAGCAGTTCTTC
CDR3 length: 15; D gene: TRBD2; J gene: TRBJ2-7; clone size: .; V gene: TRBV27; CDR3 protein: CASSPAGGGAYEQYF; CDR3 DNA: TGTGCCAGCAGTCCAGCGGGAGGCGGGGCCTACGAGCAGTACTTC
CDR3 length: 15; D gene: .; J gene: TRBJ2-5; clone size: .; V gene: TRBV7-6; CDR3 protein: CASSPAVSPSGTQYF; CDR3 DNA: TGTGCCAGCAGCCCCGCTGTATCCCCCTCTGGGACCCAGTACTTC
CDR3 length: 13; D gene: .; J gene: TRBJ1-2; clone size: .; V gene: TRBV9; CDR3 protein: CASSDGGPYGYTF; CDR3 DNA: TGTGCCAGCAGCGACGGAGGGCCCTATGGCTACACCTTC
CDR3 length: 13; D gene: .; J gene: TRBJ2-5; clone size: .; V gene: TRBV4-1; CDR3 protein: CASRSRGGETQYF; CDR3 DNA: TGCGCCAGCAGGTCCAGGGGGGGAGAGACCCAGTACTTC
CDR3 length: 15; D gene: TRBD2; J gene: TRBJ2-1; clone size: .; V gene: TRBV7-6; CDR3 protein: CASSPTSGSGNEQFF; CDR3 DNA: TGTGCCAGCAGCCCAACTAGCGGGAGTGGAAATGAGCAGTTCTTC
CDR3 length: 19; D gene: TRBD2; J gene: TRBJ2-2; clone size: .; V gene: TRBV11-2; CDR3 protein: CASSLVRWASGPNTGELFF; CDR3 DNA: TGTGCCAGCAGCTTAGTTAGATGGGCTAGCGGCCCGAACACCGGGGAGCTGTTTTTT
CDR3 length: 14; D gene: .; J gene: TRBJ2-7; clone size: .; V gene: TRBV29-1; CDR3 protein: CSVLIGFGEGQQYF; CDR3 DNA: TGCAGCGTTCTCATCGGGTTTGGGGAAGGCCAGCAGTACTTC
CDR3 length: 17; D gene: TRBD1; J gene: TRBJ1-4; clone size: few; V gene: TRBV28; CDR3 protein: CASSLAGGGGFNEKLFF; CDR3 DNA: TGTGCCAGCAGTTTGGCCGGGGGAGGGGGCTTTAATGAAAAACTGTTTTTT
CDR3 length: 13; D gene: .; J gene: TRBJ1-2; clone size: .; V gene: TRBV28; CDR3 protein: CASSFGPAYGYTF; CDR3 DNA: TGTGCCAGCAGTTTTGGGCCGGCTTATGGCTACACCTTC